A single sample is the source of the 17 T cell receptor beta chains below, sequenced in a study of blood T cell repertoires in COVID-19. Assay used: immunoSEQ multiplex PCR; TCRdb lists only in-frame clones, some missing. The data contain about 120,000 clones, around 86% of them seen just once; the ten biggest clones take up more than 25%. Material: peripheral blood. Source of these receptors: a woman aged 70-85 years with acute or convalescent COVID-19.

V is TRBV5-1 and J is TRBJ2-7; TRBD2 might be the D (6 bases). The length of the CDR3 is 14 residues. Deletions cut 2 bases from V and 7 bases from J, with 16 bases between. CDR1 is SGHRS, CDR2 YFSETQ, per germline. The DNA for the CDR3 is TGCGCCAGCAGCTTCCGGGACTGGACGGGGGAGCAGTACTTC. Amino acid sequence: CASSFRDWTGEQYF. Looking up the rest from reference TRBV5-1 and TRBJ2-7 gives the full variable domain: KAGVTQTPRYLIKTRGQQVTLSCSPISGHRSVSWYQQTPGQGLQFLFEYFSETQRNKGNFPGRFSGRQFSNSRSEMNVSTLELGDSALYLCASSFRDWTGEQYFGPGTRLTVT.

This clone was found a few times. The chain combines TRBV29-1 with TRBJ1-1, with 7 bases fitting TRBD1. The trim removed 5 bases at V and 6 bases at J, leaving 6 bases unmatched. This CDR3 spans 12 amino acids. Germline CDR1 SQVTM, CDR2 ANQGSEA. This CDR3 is CSVIGTAPEAFF. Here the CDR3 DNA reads TGCAGCGTTATCGGGACAGCGCCTGAAGCTTTCTTT.

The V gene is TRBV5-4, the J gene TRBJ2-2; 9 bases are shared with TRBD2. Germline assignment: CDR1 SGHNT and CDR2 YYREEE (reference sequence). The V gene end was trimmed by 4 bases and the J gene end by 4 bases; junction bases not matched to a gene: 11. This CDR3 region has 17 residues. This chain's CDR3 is CASSALSGGFGTGELFF. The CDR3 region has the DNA TGTGCCAGCAGCGCCTTAAGCGGGGGGTTTGGCACCGGGGAGCTGTTTTTT. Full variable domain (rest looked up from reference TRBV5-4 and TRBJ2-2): ETGVTQSPTHLIKTRGQQVTLRCSSQSGHNTVSWYQQALGQGPQFIFQYYREEENGRGNFPPRFSGLQFPNYSSELNVNALELDDSALYLCASSALSGGFGTGELFFGEGSRLTVL.

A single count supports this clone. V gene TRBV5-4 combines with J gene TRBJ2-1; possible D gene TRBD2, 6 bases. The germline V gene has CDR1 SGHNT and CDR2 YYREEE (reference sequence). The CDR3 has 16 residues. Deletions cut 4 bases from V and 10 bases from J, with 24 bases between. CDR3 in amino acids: CASSQRFGGTQGEQFF. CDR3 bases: TGTGCCAGCAGCCAAAGATTCGGAGGGACCCAGGGAGAGCAGTTCTTC.

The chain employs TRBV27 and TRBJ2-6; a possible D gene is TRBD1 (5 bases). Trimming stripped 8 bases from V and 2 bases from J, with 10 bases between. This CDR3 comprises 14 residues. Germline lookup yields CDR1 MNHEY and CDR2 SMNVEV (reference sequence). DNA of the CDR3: TGTGCCAGCGCCTTAGGGGCTGGGGCCAACGTCCTGACTTTC. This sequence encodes CASALGAGANVLTF. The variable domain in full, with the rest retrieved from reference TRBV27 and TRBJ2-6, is EAQVTQNPRYLITVTGKKLTVTCSQNMNHEYMSWYRQDPGLGLRQIYYSMNVEVTDKGDVPEGYKVSRKEKRNFPLILESPSPNQTSLYFCASALGAGANVLTFGAGSRLTVL.

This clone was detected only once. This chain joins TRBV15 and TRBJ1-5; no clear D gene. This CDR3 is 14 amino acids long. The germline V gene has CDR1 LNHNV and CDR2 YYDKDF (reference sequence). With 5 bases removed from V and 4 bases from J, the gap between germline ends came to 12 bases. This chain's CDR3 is CATSHAPGNQPQHF. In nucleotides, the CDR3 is TGTGCCACCAGCCATGCTCCGGGTAATCAGCCCCAGCATTTT.

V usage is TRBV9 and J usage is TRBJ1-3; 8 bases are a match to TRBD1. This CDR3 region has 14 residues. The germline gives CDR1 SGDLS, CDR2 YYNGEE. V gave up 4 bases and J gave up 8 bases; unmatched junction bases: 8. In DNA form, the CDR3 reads TGTGCCAGCAGCACCCGACAGGGGTCTGACACCATATATTTT. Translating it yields CASSTRQGSDTIYF.

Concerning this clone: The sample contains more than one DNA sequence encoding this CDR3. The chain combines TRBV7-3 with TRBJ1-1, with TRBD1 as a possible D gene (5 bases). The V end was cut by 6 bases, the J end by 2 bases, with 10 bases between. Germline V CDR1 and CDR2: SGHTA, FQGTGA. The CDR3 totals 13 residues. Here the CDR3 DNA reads TGTGCCAGCAGTACAGGCCCAAACACTGAAGCTTTCTTT. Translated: CASSTGPNTEAFF. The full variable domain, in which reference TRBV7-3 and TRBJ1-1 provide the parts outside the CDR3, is GAGVSQTPSNKVTEKGKYVELRCDPISGHTALYWYRQSLGQGPEFLIYFQGTGAADDSGLPNDRFFAVRPEGSVSTLKIQRTERGDSAVYLCASSTGPNTEAFFGQGTRLTVV.

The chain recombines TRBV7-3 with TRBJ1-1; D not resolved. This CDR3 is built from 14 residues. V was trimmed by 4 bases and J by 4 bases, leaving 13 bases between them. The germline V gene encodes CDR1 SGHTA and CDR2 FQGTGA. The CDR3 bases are TGTGCCAGCAGCTCATTCCCCGGGGTCACTGAAGCTTTCTTT. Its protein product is CASSSFPGVTEAFF. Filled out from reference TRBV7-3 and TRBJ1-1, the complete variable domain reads GAGVSQTPSNKVTEKGKYVELRCDPISGHTALYWYRQSLGQGPEFLIYFQGTGAADDSGLPNDRFFAVRPEGSVSTLKIQRTERGDSAVYLCASSSFPGVTEAFFGQGTRLTVV.

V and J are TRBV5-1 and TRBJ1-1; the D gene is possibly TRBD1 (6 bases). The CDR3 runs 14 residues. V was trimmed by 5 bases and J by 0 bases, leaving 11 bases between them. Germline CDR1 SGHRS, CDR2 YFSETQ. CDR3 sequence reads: CASRTQGMNTEAFF. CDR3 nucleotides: TGCGCCAGCAGAACTCAGGGGATGAACACTGAAGCTTTCTTT.

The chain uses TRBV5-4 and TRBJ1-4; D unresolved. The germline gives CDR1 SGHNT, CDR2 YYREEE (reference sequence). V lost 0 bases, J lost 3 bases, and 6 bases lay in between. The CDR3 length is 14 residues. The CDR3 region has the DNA TGTGCCAGCAGCTTGGACAGTGCTAATGAAAAACTGTTTTTT. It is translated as CASSLDSANEKLFF.

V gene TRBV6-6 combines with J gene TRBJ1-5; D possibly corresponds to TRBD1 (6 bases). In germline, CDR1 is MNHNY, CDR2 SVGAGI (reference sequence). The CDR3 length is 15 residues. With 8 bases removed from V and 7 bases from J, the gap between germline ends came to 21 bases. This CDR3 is CASRLQGLGGQPQHF. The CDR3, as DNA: TGTGCCAGCCGTCTACAGGGCCTCGGGGGGCAGCCCCAGCATTTT.

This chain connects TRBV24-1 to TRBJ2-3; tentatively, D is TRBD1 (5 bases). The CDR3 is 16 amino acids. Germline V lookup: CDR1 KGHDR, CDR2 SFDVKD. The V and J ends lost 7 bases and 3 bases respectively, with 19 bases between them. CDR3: CATSQRGRVSTDTQYF. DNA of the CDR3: TGTGCCACCAGCCAAAGGGGCAGGGTCTCTACAGATACGCAGTATTTT.

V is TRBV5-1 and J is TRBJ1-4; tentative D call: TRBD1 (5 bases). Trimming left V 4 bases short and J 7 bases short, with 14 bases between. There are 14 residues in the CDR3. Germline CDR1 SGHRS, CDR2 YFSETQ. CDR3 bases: TGCGCCAGCAGCCCGAGCGGGGGGGTTGAAAAACTGTTTTTT. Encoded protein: CASSPSGGVEKLFF.

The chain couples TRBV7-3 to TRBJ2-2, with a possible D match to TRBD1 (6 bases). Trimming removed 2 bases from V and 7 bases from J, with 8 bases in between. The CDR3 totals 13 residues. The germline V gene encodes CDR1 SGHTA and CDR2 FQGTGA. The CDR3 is CASSLDRRGELFF. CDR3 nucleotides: TGTGCCAGCAGCTTAGACAGGCGCGGGGAGCTGTTTTTT.

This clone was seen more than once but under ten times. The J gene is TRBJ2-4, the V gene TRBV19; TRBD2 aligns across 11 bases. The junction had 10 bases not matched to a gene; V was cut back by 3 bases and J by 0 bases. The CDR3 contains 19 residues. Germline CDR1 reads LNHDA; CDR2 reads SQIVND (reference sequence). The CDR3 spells CASSIGLAGGVLAKNIQYF. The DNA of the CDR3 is TGTGCCAGTAGTATCGGTCTAGCGGGGGGTGTTCTAGCCAAAAACATTCAGTACTTC.

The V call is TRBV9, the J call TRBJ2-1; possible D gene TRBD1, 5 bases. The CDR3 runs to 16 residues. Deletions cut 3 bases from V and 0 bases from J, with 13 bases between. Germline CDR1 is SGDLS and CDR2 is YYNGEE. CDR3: CASSAQQVTSYNEQFF. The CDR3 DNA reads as TGTGCCAGCAGCGCCCAACAGGTTACCTCCTACAATGAGCAGTTCTTC.